The source of this T cell receptor beta chain is a study of shared T cell receptors in the human thymus (dated by TCRdb to the early 2020s). For the study in its entirety: The study examined how self-reactive, shared T-cell receptor alpha chains are generated in the human thymus.

For CDR1 and CDR2, the germline V gene lists LGHNA and YSLEER. V trim: 2 bases; J trim: 1 base; unmatched bases: 16. Measured from the cysteine to the phenylalanine, the CDR3 is 20 residues long. This entry keeps only the CDR3 DNA: 60 bases, framed from base 1. Receptors were amplified or captured by the immunoSEQ multiplex PCR assay. Imported from immuneACCESS, the table was reduced by TCRdb to in-frame sequences with V and J called. These copies leave out some clones; in studies compared against another copy, an unresolved V gene accounts for under half, and the cause of the remainder is not known. This sample gives hundreds of thousands of clones in total; 88% of them show up just once. The ten largest clones capture around 0.01% of the sample. As concerns this clone: Its antigen is unknown. No much larger clone is present one base from it, and per-base qualities are unavailable.

These records were also assigned to another study, of human thymus T cells. According to the second study: Donors were immunologically healthy infants undergoing open corrective cardiac surgery for congenital heart defects in Finland. Thymus tissue was collected as surgical resects that were removed during corrective cardiac surgery. Both the thymic and the peripheral blood repertoires appeared to show biased V and J gene segment usage. Highly overlapping thymic TCR repertoires among unrelated individuals were reported in the related research. The study used under 10 infant thymus samples plus four related peripheral blood samples to characterize TCR alpha and beta repertoires. The infant donors were about 7 to 244 days old, and the cohort included several males and two females. Thymocytes were mechanically released from the tissue and were stored as pellets of roughly 10-34 million cells at -70 degrees C. A QIAsymphony instrument was used to extract genomic DNA from the frozen cell pellets. TCRB and TCRAD loci were amplified from a standardized quantity of quality-controlled genomic DNA using the immunoSEQ multiplex PCR assay. The amplicons spanned the V(D)J region and were long enough to cover the CDR3 and allow V and J genes to be identified. Amplicon sequencing was performed on an Illumina platform through the commercial immunoSEQ service. Primer bias and sequencing errors were corrected using previously described methods, and TCRAD and TCRB definitions followed the IMGT database. immunoSEQ Analyzer 3.0 and VDJTools were used for repertoire analysis, which covered basic statistics, V/J segment usage, diversity estimates, rarefaction and pairwise overlap. To estimate diversity, the Chao1, ChaoE, Efron-Thisted, Shannon and inverse Simpson indices were applied, and diversity was also estimated on datasets down-sampled to the smallest sample. Repertoire overlap was assessed by strict matching of CDR3 nucleotide sequence, V gene and J gene, and clustering was done by Jaccard-based multidimensional scaling. On average, thymus samples yielded 800,000 or so unique TCRB clonotypes, whereas blood samples yielded about 84,000.

This TCR was recovered from a boy younger than two with a congenital heart defect. Donor details come from another sample of the same person, matched by shared clones. The rearrangement joined TRBV4-3 to TRBJ2-3; the junction holds 9 bases that match TRBD1. Sequencing was carried out using thymocytes. The sequenced DNA is TGCGCCAGCAGCCAAAGTCGAAACAGGGGGCAAGAGGGCGGCACAGATACGCAGTATTTT. It translates to CASSQSRNRGQEGGTDTQYF.